The entry below describes one TCR beta chain. In this sample, this clone turned up once. Its antigen specificity is not known. No base-level quality is on record; no much larger clone is a single base apart. These data come from a study of radiotherapy plus CTLA-4 blockade in lung cancer listed by TCRdb under 2018. Some background on the complete study: Among the enrolled patients, 15% to 20% had an objective response, and about 30% reached disease control. The paper as a whole reports these results and caveats: After treatment with radiotherapy and ipilimumab, TCR clones that originated in tumors expanded in peripheral blood. The strongest predictors of response, as reported, were early dynamic changes in blood T cell clones along with a rise in serum interferon-beta after radiation.

Receptors were amplified or captured by the immunoSEQ multiplex PCR assay. The source is immuneACCESS, and TCRdb retained only in-frame sequences with V and J called. Part of the clones is not carried over; for the studies checked, unresolved V genes explain less than half of this, and the remainder is unexplained. This sample comprises about 120,000 clones, approximately 80% of them detected only once. Approximately 5% of the sample goes to the ten largest clones. From the germline V gene, CDR1 is MGHRA and CDR2 is YSYEKL. There are 17 amino acids in the CDR3, from cysteine to phenylalanine inclusive. The entry retains the CDR3 DNA only, 51 bases that are in frame from base 1. Ends trimmed: V by 0 bases, J by 1 base; bases unmatched to a gene: 5. The study evaluated CTLA-4 blockade (ipilimumab) given together with focal radiation therapy in patients who had chemo-refractory metastatic non-small-cell lung cancer.

This TCR was recovered from a human donor with non-small cell lung cancer who had a partial response to radiotherapy plus ipilimumab. The chain couples TRBV4-1 to TRBJ2-1, with 8 junctional bases fitting TRBD1. The starting material was peripheral blood, obtained from a patient treated with radiotherapy plus ipilimumab. The CDR3 sequence is CASSQDWTGPSYNEQFF. DNA sequence: TGCGCCAGCAGCCAAGATTGGACAGGGCCGTCCTACAATGAGCAGTTCTTC.